This T cell receptor beta chain was recovered during a study of OX40 agonist ivuxolimab in advanced cancers. Sequenced by immunoSEQ multiplex PCR; TCRdb stores in-frame clones only, minus some. The sample records more than 75,000 clones, 85% to 90% being singletons. The sample here was CD4+ or CD8+ T cells sorted from blood, taken in a trial of the OX40 agonist ivuxolimab. The TCR sequence derives from an adult with an advanced solid tumor such as melanoma, head and neck, liver or kidney cancer.

For the CDR3, the DNA is TGTGGGGGAAGGTACACTGAAGCTTTCTTT. Its protein product is CGGRYTEAFF. The chain joins TRBV6-5 to TRBJ1-1; D is unclear. The V gene's germline CDR1 is MNHEY and CDR2 SVGAGI. This CDR3 has 10 residues.